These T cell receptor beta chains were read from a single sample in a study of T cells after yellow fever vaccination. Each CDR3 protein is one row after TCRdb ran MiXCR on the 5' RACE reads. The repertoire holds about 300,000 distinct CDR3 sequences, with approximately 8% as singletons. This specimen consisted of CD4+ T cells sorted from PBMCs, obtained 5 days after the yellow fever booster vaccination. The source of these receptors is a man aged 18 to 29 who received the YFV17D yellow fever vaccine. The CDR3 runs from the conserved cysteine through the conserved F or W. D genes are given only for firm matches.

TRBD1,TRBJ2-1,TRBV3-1,CASSQVGLRGRMYNEQFF
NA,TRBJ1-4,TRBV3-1,CASSQDGQGGEKLFF
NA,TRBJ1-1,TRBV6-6,CASSSKGGKNTEAFF
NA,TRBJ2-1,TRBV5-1,CASSLSVTYNEQFF
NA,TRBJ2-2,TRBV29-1,CSADGTGELFF
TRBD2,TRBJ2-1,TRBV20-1,CSASARRGNSYNEQFF
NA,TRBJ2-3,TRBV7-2,CASSLVVSSADTQYF
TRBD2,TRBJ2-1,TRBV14,CASSPLRAGGRGEQFF
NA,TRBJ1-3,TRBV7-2,CASSLRRSSGNTIYF
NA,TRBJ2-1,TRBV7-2,CASSYRRPDYNEQFF
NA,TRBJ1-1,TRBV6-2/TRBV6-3,CASRISMNTEAFF
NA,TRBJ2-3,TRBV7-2,CASSLDRGADTQYF
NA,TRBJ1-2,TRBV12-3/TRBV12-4,CASSFSGYTF
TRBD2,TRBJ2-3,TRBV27,CASTQWGGGALTDTQYF
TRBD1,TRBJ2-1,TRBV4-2,CASSHPDRGLNNEQFF
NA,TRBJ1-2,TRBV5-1,CASSFGTGRYGYTF
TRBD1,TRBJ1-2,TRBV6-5,CASSLGQAAGGYTF
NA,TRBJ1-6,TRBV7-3,CASSPRERGYDSPLHF
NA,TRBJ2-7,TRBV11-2,CASSYTTTGFYEQYF
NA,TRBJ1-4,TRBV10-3,CAIRQESTNEKLFF
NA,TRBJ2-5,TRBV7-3,CASSLNAQETQYF
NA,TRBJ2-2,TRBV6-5,CASSYATVNTGELFF
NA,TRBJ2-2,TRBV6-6,CASSSMAARNTGELFF
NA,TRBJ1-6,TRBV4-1,CASSQDRGGFRDSPLHF
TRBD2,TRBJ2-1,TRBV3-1,CASSLWAGSGGRDEQFF
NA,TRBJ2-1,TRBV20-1,CSARAMAYNEQFF
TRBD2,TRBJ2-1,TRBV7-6,CASSSRGGSNEQFF
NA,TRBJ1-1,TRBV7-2,CASSYRETEAFF
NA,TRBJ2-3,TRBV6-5,CASTRRDKTDTQYF
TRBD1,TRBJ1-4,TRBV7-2,CASSWGGTGATNEKLFF
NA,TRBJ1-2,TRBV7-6,CASSPGTARGYTF
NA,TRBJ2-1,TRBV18,CASSPFSGGDYNEQFF
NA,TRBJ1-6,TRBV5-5,CASTKFGVPNSPLHF
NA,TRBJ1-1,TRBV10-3,CAIRANTEAFF
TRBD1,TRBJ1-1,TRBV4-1,CASSQADRVMNTEAFF
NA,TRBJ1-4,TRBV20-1,CSAIDRNEKLFF
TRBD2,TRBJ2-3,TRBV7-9,CASSLTPTSGGTDTQYF
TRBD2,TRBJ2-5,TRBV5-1,CARGTADRPTGGEETQYF
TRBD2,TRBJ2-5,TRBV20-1,CSAPPAGGRETQYF
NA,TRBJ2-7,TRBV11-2,CASRPYRDGYEQYF
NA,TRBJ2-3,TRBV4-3,CASSQDPGTDTQYF
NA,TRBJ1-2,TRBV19,CASRPGGTPGYGYTF
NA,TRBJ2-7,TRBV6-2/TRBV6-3,CASSYGLDYEQYF
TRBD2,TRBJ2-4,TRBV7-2,CASSLSGDLNIQYF
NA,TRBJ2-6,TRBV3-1,CASSYEAGANVLTF
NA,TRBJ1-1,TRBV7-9,CASSRRDLGEAFF